Listed below are T cell receptor beta chains from one sample, sequenced in a study of blood T cell repertoires in COVID-19. TCRdb's table, derived via immunoSEQ multiplex PCR, lists solely in-frame clones and lacks some. Of about 160,000 clones in the sample, roughly 90% are singletons; the top ten hold roughly 0.56%. The sample was peripheral blood. The receptors were sampled from a man over 45 with acute or convalescent COVID-19. Each CDR3 is given with its conserved first and last residue. Each record gives: V gene, CDR3 protein.

TRBV27 CASSIRTDAYSPLHF
TRBV7-2 CASSWAEITYEQYF
TRBV28 CASSKTGTGLEKLFF
TRBV19 CASTARDRLRGYTF
TRBV19 CASSIGGFNQPQHF
TRBV7-8 CASSPQGPRTDTQYF
TRBV20-1 CSARTSNEQFF
TRBV6-5 CASSTPGQGSSYTF
TRBV6-5 CASTSLGGNTEAFF
TRBV5-1 CASSLAGTSGTGELFF
TRBV4-2 CASSQGRGHNSPLHF
TRBV7-3 CASSPSGSGPPGSQYF
TRBV28 CASSFPGQGNTEAFF
TRBV5-4 CASSLVVTGQGEEKLFF
TRBV7-2 CASSLATGGVETQYF
TRBV3-1/TRBV3-2 CASSHSWAGGHETQYF
TRBV5-6 CASSLVSSGNTIYF
TRBV5-4 CASSLGQYGNTIYF
TRBV9 CASSVGVAGPRDTQYF
TRBV18 CASSPLSQTQYF
TRBV29-1 CSILTGGSNQPQHF
TRBV12-3/TRBV12-4 CASIQGWAFF
TRBV5-6 CASSPRSGFAEAFF
TRBV6-5 CASSYSIIGTYEQYF
TRBV18 CASSPGIDTGELFF
TRBV4-3 CASSRGWTNQETQYF
TRBV18 CASSPGQNEKLFF
TRBV29-1 CSVVTSGSLYEQYF
TRBV19 CASKTTGWGYTF
TRBV28 CASSLPGTAGQPQHF
TRBV19 CASSSGLAGGTPSTDTQYF
TRBV2 CASKRVISTDTQYF
TRBV3-1/TRBV3-2 CASSPNLGGSTDTQYF
TRBV10-3 CAISSFRDRGNSPLHF
TRBV9 CASSVETTTNEKLFF
TRBV6-2/TRBV6-3 CASSYVDDGRGTYEQYF
TRBV5-4 CASSLVQGGGEEAFF
TRBV15 CATSRDLGVETQYF
TRBV9 CASSVARSSPLHF
TRBV7-9 CASSSSPGESQPQHF
TRBV2 CASSEPFQETQYF
TRBV9 CASSVGISSYNEQFF
TRBV5-1 CASSRTGFSEAFF
TRBV4-1 CASSQAGGNDYGYTF
TRBV29-1 CSVLRSNYNEQFF
TRBV15 CATSRGGKPGDEQFF
TRBV28 CASSLSGTGFFDEKLFF
TRBV28 CASSTGAMGNEKLFF
TRBV4-1 CASSQMTGKAGGPRNEQFF